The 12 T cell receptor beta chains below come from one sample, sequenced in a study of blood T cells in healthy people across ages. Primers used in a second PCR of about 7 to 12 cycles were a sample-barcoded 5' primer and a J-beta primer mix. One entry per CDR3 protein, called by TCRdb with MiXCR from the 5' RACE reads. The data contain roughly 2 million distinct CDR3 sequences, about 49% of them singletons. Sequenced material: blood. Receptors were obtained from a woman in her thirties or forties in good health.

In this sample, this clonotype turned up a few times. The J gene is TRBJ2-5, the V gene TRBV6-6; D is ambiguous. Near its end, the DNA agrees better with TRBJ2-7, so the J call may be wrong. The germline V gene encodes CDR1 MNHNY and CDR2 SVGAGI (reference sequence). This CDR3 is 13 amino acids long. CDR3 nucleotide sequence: TGTGCCAGCAGTTACCCCGGGTGGTACGAGCAGTACTTC. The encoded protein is CASSYPGWYEQYF.

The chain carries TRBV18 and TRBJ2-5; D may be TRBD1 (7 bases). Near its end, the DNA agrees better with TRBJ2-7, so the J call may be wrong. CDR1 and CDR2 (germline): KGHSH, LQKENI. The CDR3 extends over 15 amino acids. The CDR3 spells CASSPGRTGLYEQYF. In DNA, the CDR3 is TGTGCCAGCTCACCAGGGAGGACAGGTCTCTACGAGCAGTACTTC.

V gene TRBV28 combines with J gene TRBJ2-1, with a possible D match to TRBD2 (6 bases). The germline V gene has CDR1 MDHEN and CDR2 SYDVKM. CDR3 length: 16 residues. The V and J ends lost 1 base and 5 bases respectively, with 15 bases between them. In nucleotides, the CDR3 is TGTGCCAGCAGTTTATCCGGTATCGGGGGTAACAATGAGCAGTTCTTC. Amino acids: CASSLSGIGGNNEQFF.

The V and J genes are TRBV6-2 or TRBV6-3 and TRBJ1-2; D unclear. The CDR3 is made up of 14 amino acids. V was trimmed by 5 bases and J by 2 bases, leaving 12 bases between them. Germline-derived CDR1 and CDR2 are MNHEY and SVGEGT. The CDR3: CASSRPGENYGYTF. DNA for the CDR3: TGTGCCAGCAGTCGTCCGGGAGAGAACTATGGCTACACCTTC.

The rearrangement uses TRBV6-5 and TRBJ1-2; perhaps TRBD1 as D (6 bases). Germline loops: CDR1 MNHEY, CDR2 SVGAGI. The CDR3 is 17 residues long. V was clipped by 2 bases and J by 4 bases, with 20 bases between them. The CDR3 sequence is CASSYAAGLGQSYGYTF. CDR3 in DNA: TGTGCCAGCAGTTACGCAGCAGGTTTAGGACAGAGCTATGGCTACACCTTC.

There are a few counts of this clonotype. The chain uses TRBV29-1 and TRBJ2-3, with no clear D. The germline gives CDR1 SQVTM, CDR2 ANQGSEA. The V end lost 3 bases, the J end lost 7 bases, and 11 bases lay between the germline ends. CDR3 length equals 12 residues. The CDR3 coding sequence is TGCAGCGTTGAGCACTCACGGAATACGCAGTATTTT. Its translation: CSVEHSRNTQYF.

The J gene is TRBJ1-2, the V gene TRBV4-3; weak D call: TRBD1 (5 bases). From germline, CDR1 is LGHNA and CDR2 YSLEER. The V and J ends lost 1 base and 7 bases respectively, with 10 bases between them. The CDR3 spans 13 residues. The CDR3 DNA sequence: TGCGCCAGCAGCCAAGCCGGGACCCTTGGCTACACCTTC. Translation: CASSQAGTLGYTF.

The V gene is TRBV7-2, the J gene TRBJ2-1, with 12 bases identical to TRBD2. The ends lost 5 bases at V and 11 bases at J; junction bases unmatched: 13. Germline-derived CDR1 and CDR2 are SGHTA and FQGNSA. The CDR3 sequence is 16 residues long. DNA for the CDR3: TGTGCCAGCAGCCCCTCTAGCGGGGGGGCCTATCGAAAGCAGTTCTTC. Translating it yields CASSPSSGGAYRKQFF.

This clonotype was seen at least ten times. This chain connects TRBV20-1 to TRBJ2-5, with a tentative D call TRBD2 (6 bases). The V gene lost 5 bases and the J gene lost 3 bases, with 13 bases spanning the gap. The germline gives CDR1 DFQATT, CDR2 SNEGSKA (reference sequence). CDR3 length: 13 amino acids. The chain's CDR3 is CSAAASVKETQYF. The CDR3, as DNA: TGCAGTGCTGCCGCTAGCGTGAAAGAGACCCAGTACTTC.

CDR3 DNA sequence: TGCAGCGCTGTACGTGAGGGGGGGTCTGGCTACACCTTC. Protein product: CSAVREGGSGYTF. This sequence joins TRBV29-1 and TRBJ1-2; TRBD1 might be the D (6 bases). This CDR3 is built from 13 residues. The V gene lost 7 bases and the J gene lost 7 bases, with 19 bases spanning the gap. Looked up from germline, CDR1 is SQVTM and CDR2 is ANQGSEA. Full variable domain (remainder filled in from reference TRBV29-1 and TRBJ1-2): SAVISQKPSRDICQRGTSLTIQCQVDSQVTMMFWYRQQPGQSLTLIATANQGSEATYESGFVIDKFPISRPNLTFSTLTVSNMSPEDSSIYLCSAVREGGSGYTFGSGTRLTVV.

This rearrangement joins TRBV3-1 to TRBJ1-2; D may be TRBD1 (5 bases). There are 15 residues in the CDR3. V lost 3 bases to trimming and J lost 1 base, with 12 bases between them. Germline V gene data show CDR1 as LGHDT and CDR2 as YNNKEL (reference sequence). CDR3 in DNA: TGTGCCAGCAGCCAGATAAGACAGCTTAACTATGGCTACACCTTC. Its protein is CASSQIRQLNYGYTF.

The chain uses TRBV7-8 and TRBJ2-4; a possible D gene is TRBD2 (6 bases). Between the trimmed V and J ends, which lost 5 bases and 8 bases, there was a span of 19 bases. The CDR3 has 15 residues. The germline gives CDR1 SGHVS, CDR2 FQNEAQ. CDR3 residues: CASSPARVGSDIQYF. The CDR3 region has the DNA TGTGCCAGCAGCCCGGCACGGGTCGGGAGTGACATTCAGTACTTC. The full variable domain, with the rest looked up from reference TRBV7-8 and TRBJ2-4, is GAGVSQSPRYKVAKRGQDVALRCDPISGHVSLFWYQQALGQGPEFLTYFQNEAQLDKSGLPSDRFFAERPEGSVSTLKIQRTQQEDSAVYLCASSPARVGSDIQYFGAGTRLSVL.